What follows describes a single T cell receptor (beta chain). Its target is not known. Drawn from each donor were roughly 10 milliliters of peripheral blood. Through a sample-barcoded 5' primer and a J-beta primer mix, a second PCR was run for roughly 7 to 12 cycles. MiXCR, run by TCRdb on the 5' RACE reads, gives a single entry per CDR3 protein. The repertoire holds hundreds of thousands of distinct CDR3 sequences, with around 38% as singletons. The data stem from a study of blood T cells in healthy people across ages. Study-wide background: Researchers report that template switching captured about one barcoded beta molecule per two T cells.

V gave up 6 bases and J gave up 0 bases; unmatched junction bases: 5. This CDR3 is 15 amino acids long. Germline V gene sequence: CDR1 MNHNS, CDR2 SASEGT. Study conclusions and caveats: Among long-lived donors, naive CD4+ cells were more numerous and diversity higher than in aged donors. CMV status of donors was unknown, possibly confounding expanded clonotype changes.

V usage is TRBV6-1 and J usage is TRBJ2-1, with 7 bases fitting TRBD2. The sequenced sample was blood. This receptor was taken from a man of 80 years or more in good health. The CDR3 nucleotides read TGTGCCAGCAGGGAACTAGCGAGCTCCTACAATGAGCAGTTCTTC. Encoded protein: CASRELASSYNEQFF.